This T cell receptor (beta chain) was retrieved from a study of CD8+CD57+ T cells in acquired aplastic anemia. For sequencing, patients were chosen who had shown expansion of CD8+CD57+ cells by flow cytometry. The V gene end was trimmed by 4 bases and the J gene end by 6 bases; junction bases not matched to a gene: 5. Germline values: CDR1 SGHDT, CDR2 YYEEEE. This CDR3 has 15 residues. Genomic DNA acted as the template from which TCR beta VDJ combination and CDR3 sequence profiling were carried out. MiXCR, run by TCRdb on the reads, gives a single entry per CDR3 protein. In the table there are approximately 150,000 distinct CDR3 sequences, over 40% of which are singletons.

Specimen: sorted CD4+, CD8+, or CD8+CD57+ T cells (not recorded which) from PBMCs. The TCR was taken from a human donor with aplastic anemia. This rearrangement joins TRBV5-6 to TRBJ1-6; 9 bases agree with TRBD1. This chain's CDR3 is CASSTDRGTNSPLHF. The CDR3 nucleotides read TGTGCCAGCAGCACGGACAGGGGTACTAATTCACCCCTCCACTTT. Variable domain in full (rest from reference TRBV5-6 and TRBJ1-6): DAGVTQSPTHLIKTRGQQVTLRCSPKSGHDTVSWYQQALGQGPQFIFQYYEEEERQRGNFPDRFSGHQFPNYSSELNVNALLLGDSALYLCASSTDRGTNSPLHFGNGTRLTVT.